The 9 T cell receptor beta chains below were found in one sample sequenced in a study of neurological immune-mediated disorders. Each CDR3 protein is one row after TCRdb ran MiXCR on the 5' RACE reads. The sample contains more than 50,000 distinct CDR3 sequences, roughly 5% of which appear only once. Sequences were obtained from PBMCs. The receptor set was obtained from a woman aged 30 to 39 with multiple sclerosis.

Concerning this clonotype itself: Being one base from a much bigger clone, this may be a read error. The rearrangement joins TRBV20-1 to TRBJ2-7, with D perhaps matching TRBD1 (5 bases). The CDR3 length is 11 residues. Trimming took off 7 bases at V and 7 bases at J, with 14 bases between the two ends. The germline V gene has CDR1 DFQATT and CDR2 SNEGSKA (reference sequence). The chain's CDR3 is CSVNGAREQYF. The CDR3 region has the DNA TGCAGTGTAAATGGGGCTCGGGAGCAGTACTTC.

This chain joins TRBV29-1 and TRBJ1-3; TRBD1 is a possible D gene (5 bases). V was trimmed by 7 bases and J by 4 bases, leaving 8 bases between them. The V gene's germline CDR1 is SQVTM and CDR2 ANQGSEA. This CDR3 spans 11 amino acids. The CDR3 DNA sequence: TGCAGCGCGGACAAAGGAAACACCATATATTTT. It is translated as CSADKGNTIYF.

Ten or more counts support this clonotype. This chain joins TRBV20-1 and TRBJ2-1, with 8 nucleotides matching TRBD2. Trimming cost V 1 base and J 4 bases; bases outside gene matches: 6. The CDR3 totals 15 residues. CDR1 and CDR2 from the germline V gene are DFQATT and SNEGSKA (reference sequence). The CDR3 DNA follows: TGCAGTGCTAGAGTACTAGCGGAAGTTTACAATGAGCAGTTCTTC. Translated, it gives CSARVLAEVYNEQFF.

This clonotype has just a few counts. The chain links TRBV5-4 to TRBJ2-1; perhaps D is TRBD1 or TRBD2 (6 bases each). The CDR3 has 16 residues. Germline V CDR1 and CDR2: SGHNT, YYREEE (reference sequence). V was cut by 0 bases and J by 8 bases, with 18 bases left in between. The CDR3 coding sequence is TGTGCCAGCAGCTTGGGGGGGGCGGGCGTTAGCGATGAGCAGTTCTTC. Amino acids: CASSLGGAGVSDEQFF.

V and J are TRBV5-1 and TRBJ2-7, with TRBD2 matching over 7 bases. The CDR3 loop spans 17 amino acids. CDR1 and CDR2 (germline): SGHRS, YFSETQ. The junction had 11 bases not matched to a gene; V was cut back by 0 bases and J by 2 bases. The CDR3 DNA follows: TGCGCCAGCAGCTTGGCCCCTTCTAGCGGAACCCCCTACGAGCAGTACTTC. Translating it yields CASSLAPSSGTPYEQYF.

This clonotype was seen ten or more times. This rearrangement joins TRBV20-1 to TRBJ1-2; 9 bases match TRBD1. CDR1 and CDR2 (germline): DFQATT, SNEGSKA (reference sequence). Losses at the gene ends were 4 bases for V and 5 bases for J; bases not matched to a gene: 14. The CDR3 has 16 residues. The CDR3 DNA reads TGCAGTGCTACACGGACAGGGGTTGACCCAAATTATGGCTACACCTTC. This gives the protein CSATRTGVDPNYGYTF.

Of note for this clonotype: At one boundary the junction diverges from the germline segment, which might be a read error. The V gene is TRBV20-1, the J gene TRBJ1-3; D possibly corresponds to TRBD1 (6 bases). The CDR3 contains 15 residues. Germline V CDR1 and CDR2: DFQATT, SNEGSKA (reference sequence). The CDR3 DNA reads TGCAGTGCTACCGGAGGGGGGGGCTCTGGAAAAACCATATATTTT. Amino acid sequence: CSATGGGGSGKTIYF.

This clonotype was seen repeatedly, ten times or more. The CDR3 loop is CSALGTSGYNEQFF. In nucleotides, the CDR3 is TGCAGTGCTCTCGGGACTAGCGGTTACAATGAGCAGTTCTTC. V usage is TRBV20-1 and J usage is TRBJ2-1; 11 bases fit TRBD2. V trimming: 5 bases; J trimming: 4 bases; junction bases outside the gene matches: 4. The germline gives CDR1 DFQATT, CDR2 SNEGSKA (reference sequence). CDR3 length equals 14 residues.

The rearrangement uses TRBV7-9 and TRBJ2-2; TRBD1 might be the D (6 bases). V was trimmed by 4 bases and J by 12 bases, leaving 27 bases between them. The CDR3 is 17 amino acids. Germline V gives CDR1 SEHNR, CDR2 FQNEAQ (reference sequence). CDR3 coding DNA: TGTGCCAGCAGCTCGATAGCCGCGGACAGTCAAGGGGAGAAGCTGTTTTTT. Protein: CASSSIAADSQGEKLFF.